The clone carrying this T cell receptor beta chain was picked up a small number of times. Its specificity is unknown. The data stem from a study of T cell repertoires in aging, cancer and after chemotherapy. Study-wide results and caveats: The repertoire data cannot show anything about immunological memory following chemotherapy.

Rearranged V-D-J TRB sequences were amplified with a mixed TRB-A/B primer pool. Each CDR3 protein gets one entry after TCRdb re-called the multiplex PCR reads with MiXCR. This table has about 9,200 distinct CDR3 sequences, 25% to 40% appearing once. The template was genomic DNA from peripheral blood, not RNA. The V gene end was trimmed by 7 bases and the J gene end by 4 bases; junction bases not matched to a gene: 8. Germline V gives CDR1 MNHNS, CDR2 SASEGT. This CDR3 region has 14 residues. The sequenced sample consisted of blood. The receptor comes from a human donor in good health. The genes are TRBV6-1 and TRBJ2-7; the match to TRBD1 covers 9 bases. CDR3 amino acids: CASISTGGEYEQYF. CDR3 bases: TGTGCCAGCATTTCGACAGGGGGGGAGTACGAGCAGTACTTC.